The source of this T cell receptor (beta chain) is a study of blood T cell repertoires in COVID-19 (dated by TCRdb to 2018 to 2021). Background on the whole study: Samples covering the acute and convalescent phases of COVID-19 were provided by collaborators in the United States, Italy and Spain. The prospective study material was composed of cDNA or gDNA derived from T cells, B-cell-depleted T cells, or PBMCs. Deeply sampled blood TCRbeta repertoires from subjects exposed to, actively infected with, or recovered from COVID-19 were included in the dataset. The sample metadata nearly always contained a de-identified subject ID, COVID-19 status, age in years and sex. The samples were drawn from two sources: the first 160 participants of the ongoing ImmuneRACE study, and over 1,000 subjects contributed by 6 global collaborators. The repertoires were released in a freely available public database intended as a resource for research on the immune response to SARS-CoV-2. HLA class I and class II types, where available, came from metadata supplied by the sample provider rather than from assay-based typing. Results the study describes overall, beyond this receptor: How much clinical and demographic metadata was included differed by source and by participant, and the metadata was provided uncurated.

Each collaborating institution followed its own protocols to collect whole blood in K2EDTA tubes. For TCRbeta analysis, collaborators shipped samples as frozen whole blood, isolated PBMCs, or DNA extracted from either of those sample types. TCRbeta CDR3 regions were amplified from genomic DNA using the immunoSEQ Assay, a bias-controlled multiplex PCR. The published analysis was carried out like this. Within the assay, amplification of reference gene primers was used to estimate how many nucleated cells each sample contained. Sequence reads were collapsed and filtered to measure the absolute abundance of every unique TCRbeta CDR3 rearrangement. For each sample, productive Simpson clonality was calculated as the square root of Simpson's diversity index across productive rearrangements. Sourced from immuneACCESS, this table was stored by TCRdb with only in-frame sequences that have V and J called. A share of the clones is absent; for the studies checked, an unresolved V gene accounts for under half, and the remainder has no known explanation. Clonal size and the V and J genes are those of that table, whereas D and trimming came from the DNA. The table for this sample lists about 100,000 clones; 70% to 90% of them were counted only once. In total, the top ten clones hold 5.5% to 8% of the sample.

Only one count was recorded for this clone. This receptor's antigen is unknown. Per-base qualities were not stored, and no clone one base away is much larger. The junction shows trimming of 5 bases on V and 4 bases on J, plus 24 bases between the germline ends. Taken from the germline V gene, the CDR1 and CDR2 loops are SGHVS and FQNEAQ. Reading from cysteine to phenylalanine, the CDR3 counts 18 amino acids. Here the CDR3 DNA is all that survives: 54 bases in frame from base 1. The sample comprised peripheral blood. Recombination linked TRBV7-8 to TRBJ1-3; the D gene is perhaps TRBD1, from 6 matching bases. The TCR comes from a man aged 45 to 65 with active or convalescent COVID-19. The nucleotides are TGTGCCAGCAGCCCAAACTCAATGGGGACACTCCTAGGAAACACCATATATTTT. It is translated as CASSPNSMGTLLGNTIYF.